This T cell receptor (beta chain) was captured by sequencing in a study of T-cell memory formation after mild COVID-19. TCRdb fed the 5' RACE reads into MiXCR, producing one record per CDR3 protein. Of almost 250,000 distinct CDR3 sequences in the sample, 15% were seen once. The CDR3 runs 14 residues. V trimming: 5 bases; J trimming: 0 bases; junction bases outside the gene matches: 4. Germline CDR1 reads LNHDA; CDR2 reads SQIVND (reference sequence). The sequence was collected from an adult woman who had mild COVID-19 (a few samples of this study predate the infection). Cell type and time point are not known. The chain links TRBV19 to TRBJ2-7; 7 bases fit TRBD1. Sequencing was performed on PBMCs or a T cell subset sorted from them (not recorded which). For the CDR3, the DNA is TGTGCCAGTAGTTCGGGACAGAGCTCCTACGAGCAGTACTTC. Translated: CASSSGQSSYEQYF.